This T cell receptor beta chain was captured in a study of T-cell reconstitution after alpha-beta-depleted transplantation in children. Regarding this clonotype: Its target is not known.

V lost 3 bases, J lost 0 bases, and 6 bases lay in between. CDR1 and CDR2 (germline): MNHEY, SMNVEV (reference sequence). The CDR3 contains 13 residues. Points from the study as a whole: Counts and diversity of T cells one year after transplant came mostly from newly produced T cells. Day-60 TCRbeta diversity that was high in some patients was derived from surviving recipient T cells and thymic progenitors. Alpha-beta T cells about two months after transplant reportedly derived from several hundred expanded graft clones.

The library targeted TCRbeta and was prepared with unique molecular identifiers. TCRdb analysed the PCR reads with MiXCR anew, one entry per CDR3 protein. The sample lists about 300,000 distinct CDR3 sequences, roughly 7.8% occurring once. The origin of this receptor is a female patient between 2 and 15 years old who had a stem cell transplant for Fanconi anemia, so the T cells may come from the graft donor. The chain employs TRBV27 and TRBJ2-7, with no clear D. The sample here was peripheral blood, taken 360 days after TCRalphabeta/CD19-depleted stem cell transplant. The CDR3 is CASSLTLSYEQYF. The CDR3 DNA is TGTGCCAGCAGTTTGACCCTCTCCTACGAGCAGTACTTC.